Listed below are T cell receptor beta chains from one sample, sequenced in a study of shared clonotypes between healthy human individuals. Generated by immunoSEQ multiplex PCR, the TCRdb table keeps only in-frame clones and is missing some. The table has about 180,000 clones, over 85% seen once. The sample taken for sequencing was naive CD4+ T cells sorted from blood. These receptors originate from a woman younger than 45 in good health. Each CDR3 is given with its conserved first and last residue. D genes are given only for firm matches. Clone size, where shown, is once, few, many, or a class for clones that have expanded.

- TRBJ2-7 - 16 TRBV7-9 TGTGCCAGCAGCTCCAACCCTAACAGGGTAGAGTACGAGCAGTACTTC CASSSNPNRVEYEQYF
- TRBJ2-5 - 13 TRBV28 TGTGCCAGCAGTTTCCTGGGAAGGGAGACCCAGTACTTC CASSFLGRETQYF
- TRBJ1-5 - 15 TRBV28 TGTGCCAGCAAAAACTTGGGGAAGTGGAATCAGCCCCAGCATTTT CASKNLGKWNQPQHF
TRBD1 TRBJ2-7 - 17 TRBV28 TGTGCCAGCTCTTATTTTGAGGGGACAGGGAGCTCCTACGAGCAGTACTTC CASSYFEGTGSSYEQYF
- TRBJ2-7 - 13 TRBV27 TGTGCCAGCAGACTTAGGGCGACCTACGAGCAGTACTTC CASRLRATYEQYF
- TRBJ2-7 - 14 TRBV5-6 TGTGCCAGCAGCTTCAGGTGGGGAACCTACGAGCAGTACTTC CASSFRWGTYEQYF
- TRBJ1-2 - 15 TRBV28 TGTGCCAGCAGGCCCCGAGGGGAGGGAAAATATGGCTACACCTTC CASRPRGEGKYGYTF
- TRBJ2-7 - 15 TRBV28 TGTGCCAGCAGTTCGGCCGGGAGTCCCTCCTACGAGCAGTACTTC CASSSAGSPSYEQYF
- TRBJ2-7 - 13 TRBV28 TGTGCCAGCAGCCCGACTAGAGTCCACGAGCAGTACTTC CASSPTRVHEQYF
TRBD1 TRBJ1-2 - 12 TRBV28 TGTGCCAGCAGTCCAGGGGGGCATGGCTACACCTTC CASSPGGHGYTF
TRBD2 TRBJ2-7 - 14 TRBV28 TGTGCCATCGAGGGAAGCGGGAGCTCCTACGAGCAGTACTTC CAIEGSGSSYEQYF
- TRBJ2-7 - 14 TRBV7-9 TGTGCCAGCAGCACAAATGTTGGAGGCTACGAGCAGTACTTC CASSTNVGGYEQYF
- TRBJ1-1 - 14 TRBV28 TGTGCCAGCAGTTTCCAGGCTAGGCTCACTGAAGCTTTCTTT CASSFQARLTEAFF
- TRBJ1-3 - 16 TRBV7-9 TGTGCCAGCAGCTTACAGGGCCTAGCTTCTGGAAACACCATATATTTT CASSLQGLASGNTIYF
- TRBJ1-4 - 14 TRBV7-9 TGTGCCAGCCAGACGACGGCAGGGAATGAAAAACTGTTTTTT CASQTTAGNEKLFF
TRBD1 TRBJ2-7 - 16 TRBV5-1 TGCGCCAGCAGCTTGGGGGGACAGGGCCAATCCTACGAGCAGTACTTC CASSLGGQGQSYEQYF
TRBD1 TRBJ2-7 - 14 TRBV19 TGTGCCAGTAGTGGACAGGACCCATCCTACGAGCAGTACTTC CASSGQDPSYEQYF
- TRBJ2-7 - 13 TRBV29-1 TGCAGCGTTGGCCGGGCCGACACCTACGAGCAGTACTTC CSVGRADTYEQYF
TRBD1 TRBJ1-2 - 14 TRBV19 TGTGCCAGTAGTATTCGACAGGGAAGCTATGGCTACACCTTC CASSIRQGSYGYTF
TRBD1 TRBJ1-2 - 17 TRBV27 TGTGCCAGCAGTTTCAAAGCCCGGACAGGGGTTTCTTTCGGCTACACCTTC CASSFKARTGVSFGYTF
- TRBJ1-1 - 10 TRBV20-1 TGCAGTGCTAGAGTATATGAAGCTTTCTTT CSARVYEAFF
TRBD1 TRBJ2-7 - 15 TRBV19 TGTGCCAGTAGTTCCCCCGGGACAGGAGCCTACGAGCAGTACTTC CASSSPGTGAYEQYF
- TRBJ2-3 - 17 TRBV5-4 TGTGCCAGCAGCTTAGCAACGACTAGTCCCCTCAGAGATACGCAGTATTTT CASSLATTSPLRDTQYF
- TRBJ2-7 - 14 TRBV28 TGTGCCAGCAGTCTCTTGTTTCGTCATTACGAGCAGTACTTC CASSLLFRHYEQYF
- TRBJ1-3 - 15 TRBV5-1 TGCGCCAGCAGCTCGGACGGCACCTCTGGAAACACCATATATTTT CASSSDGTSGNTIYF
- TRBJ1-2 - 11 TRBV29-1 TGCAGCGTTGTCAGGGAGAATGGCTACACCTTC CSVVRENGYTF
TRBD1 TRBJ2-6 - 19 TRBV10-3 TGTGCCATCAGTGACGGCAGGGGGAGACCAAACTCTGGGGCCAACGTCCTGACTTTC CAISDGRGRPNSGANVLTF
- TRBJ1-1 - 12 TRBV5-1 TGCGCCAGCAGCGAGGGGAACACTGAAGCTTTCTTT CASSEGNTEAFF
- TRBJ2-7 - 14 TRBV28 TGTGCCAGCAGTTTTCCCGGACACCGCTACGAGCAGTACTTC CASSFPGHRYEQYF
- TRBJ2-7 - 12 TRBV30 TGTGCCTGGATGGGAGGGGGCTACGAGCAGTACTTC CAWMGGGYEQYF
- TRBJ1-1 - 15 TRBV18 TGTGCCAGCTCACCTACCCTGGTCGGTGACACTGAAGCTTTCTTT CASSPTLVGDTEAFF
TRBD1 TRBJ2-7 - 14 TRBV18 TGTGCCAGCTCAACCACCGGGACAGCCTACGAGCAGTACTTC CASSTTGTAYEQYF
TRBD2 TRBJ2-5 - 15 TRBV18 TGTGCCAGCTCGCGTTCTAGCGGGATGCAAGAGACCCAGTACTTC CASSRSSGMQETQYF
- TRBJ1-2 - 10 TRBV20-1 TGCAGCCCGGAGGTTTATGGCTACACCTTC CSPEVYGYTF
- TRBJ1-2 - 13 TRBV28 TGTGCCAGCACCATGGGGGGTAACTATGGCTACACCTTC CASTMGGNYGYTF
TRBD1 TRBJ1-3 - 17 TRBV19 TGTGCCAGTAGTACGATCCCTCGGACAGGTGGAGGAAACACCATATATTTT CASSTIPRTGGGNTIYF
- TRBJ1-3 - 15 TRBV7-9 TGTGCCAGCAGCTTAGTAAGGGGCCCAGGAAACACCATATATTTT CASSLVRGPGNTIYF
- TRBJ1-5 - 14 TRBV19 TGTGCCAGTAGTACAGTCTTTTTGAATCAGCCCCAGCATTTT CASSTVFLNQPQHF
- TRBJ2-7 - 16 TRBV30 TGTGCCTGGAGTCTAAAGGGGGCGGGAACGGCCTACGAGCAGTACTTC CAWSLKGAGTAYEQYF
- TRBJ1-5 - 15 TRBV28 TGTGCCAGCAGTTTTCAGGCAGGGGTGTATCAGCCCCAGCATTTT CASSFQAGVYQPQHF
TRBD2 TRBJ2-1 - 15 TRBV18 TGTGCCAGCTCACCACGGGAGGGCTCCTACAATGAGCAGTTCTTC CASSPREGSYNEQFF
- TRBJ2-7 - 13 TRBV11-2 TGTGCCAGCAGCTTGGGGCGGGTCTACGAGCAGTACTTC CASSLGRVYEQYF
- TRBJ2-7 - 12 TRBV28 TGTGCCAGCCGCCGCAGGGCCTACGAGCAGTACTTC CASRRRAYEQYF
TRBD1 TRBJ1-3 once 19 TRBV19 TGTGCCAGTAGTATGGCCGGGACAGCCTTAATCGCCTCTGGAAACACCATATATTTT CASSMAGTALIASGNTIYF
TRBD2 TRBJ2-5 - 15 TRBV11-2 TGTGCCAGCAGAGGGGGACTAGCGGGGCCGGGGACCCAGTACTTC CASRGGLAGPGTQYF
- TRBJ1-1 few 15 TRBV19 TGTGCCAGTAGTCCTCGCGGAGATATGAACACTGAAGCTTTCTTT CASSPRGDMNTEAFF
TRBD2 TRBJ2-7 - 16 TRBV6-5 TGTGCCAGCAGTTACTCGGCTAGCGGGGGAACCTACGAGCAGTACTTC CASSYSASGGTYEQYF
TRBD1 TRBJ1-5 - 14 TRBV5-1 TGCGCCAGCAGCCCAGGGACAGAAAATCAGCCCCAGCATTTT CASSPGTENQPQHF
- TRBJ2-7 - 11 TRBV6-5 TGTGCCAGCAGTAGAGGATACGAGCAGTACTTC CASSRGYEQYF
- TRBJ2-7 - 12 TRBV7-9 TGTGCCAGCAGCCTAACCTCCTACGAGCAGTACTTC CASSLTSYEQYF
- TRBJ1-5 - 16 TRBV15 TGTGCCACCAGCGGGGGGGCGGGGGGCTTGAATCAGCCCCAGCATTTT CATSGGAGGLNQPQHF
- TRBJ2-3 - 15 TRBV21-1 TGTGCCAGCAGCCCCCGGGACAGGGGGCGGGATACGCAGTATTTT CASSPRDRGRDTQYF
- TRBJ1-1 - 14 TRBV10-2 TGCGCCAGCAGTCGGGGGCTTGTGGACACTGAAGCTTTCTTT CASSRGLVDTEAFF
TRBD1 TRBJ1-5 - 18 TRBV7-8 TGTGCCAGCAGCTTAGGTATGGACAGGGGGCAGGGGAATCAGCCCCAGCATTTT CASSLGMDRGQGNQPQHF
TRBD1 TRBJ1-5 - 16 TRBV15 TGTGCCACCAGCAGAGATTTAGCAGGGGGCTTTCAGCCCCAGCATTTT CATSRDLAGGFQPQHF